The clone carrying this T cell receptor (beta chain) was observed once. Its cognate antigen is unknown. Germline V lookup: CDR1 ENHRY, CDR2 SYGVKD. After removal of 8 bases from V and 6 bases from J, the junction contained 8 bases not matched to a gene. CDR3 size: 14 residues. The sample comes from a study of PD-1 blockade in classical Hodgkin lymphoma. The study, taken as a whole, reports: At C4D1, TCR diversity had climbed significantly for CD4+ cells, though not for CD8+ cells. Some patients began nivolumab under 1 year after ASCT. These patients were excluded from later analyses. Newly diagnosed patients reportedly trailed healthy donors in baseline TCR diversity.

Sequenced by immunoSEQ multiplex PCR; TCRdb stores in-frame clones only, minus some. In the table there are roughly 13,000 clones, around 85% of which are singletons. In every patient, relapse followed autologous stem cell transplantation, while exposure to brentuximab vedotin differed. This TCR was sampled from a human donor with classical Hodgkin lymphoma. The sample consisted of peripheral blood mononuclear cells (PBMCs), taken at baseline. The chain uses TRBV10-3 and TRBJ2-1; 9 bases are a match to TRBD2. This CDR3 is CAIGASGNRNEQFF. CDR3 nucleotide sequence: TGTGCCATCGGTGCTAGCGGGAACCGCAATGAGCAGTTCTTC.